These 25 T cell receptor beta chains came from one sample sequenced in a study of cytomegalovirus exposure and HLA in healthy donors. The PCR made use of 60 Vbeta and 13 Jbeta primers. Repertoires were generated with immunoSEQ multiplex PCR, while TCRdb's copy carries only in-frame clones and drops some. This repertoire includes around 150,000 clones. Sequencing was performed on PBMCs. Every receptor here comes from a man in his forties in good health and CMV-seronegative.

This chain uses TRBV5-1 with TRBJ2-3; 7 nucleotides agree with TRBD1. The CDR3 has 15 amino acids. V lost 4 bases, J lost 2 bases, and 7 bases stayed unmatched. The germline CDR1 and CDR2 sequences are SGHRS and YFSETQ. The CDR3 DNA is TGCGCCAGCAGCCTGACAGGGTATTCCACAGATACGCAGTATTTT. Amino acid sequence: CASSLTGYSTDTQYF.

The V and J genes are TRBV6-1 and TRBJ2-1, with D maybe TRBD1 (5 bases). Germline V lookup: CDR1 MNHNS, CDR2 SASEGT. The CDR3 runs 15 residues. Trimming shortened V by 7 bases and J by 3 bases, and 16 bases separated the two germline ends. Here the CDR3 reads CASMPDQGVYNEQFF. CDR3 coding DNA: TGTGCCAGCATGCCGGATCAAGGGGTCTACAATGAGCAGTTCTTC.

This chain links TRBV19 with TRBJ2-7; possible D gene TRBD2, 6 bases. The CDR3 has 15 amino acids. The germline V and J ends were trimmed by 5 bases and 4 bases, with 18 bases remaining between them. Germline CDR1 is LNHDA and CDR2 is SQIVND (reference sequence). This CDR3 reads CASSDPGGVGYEQYF. CDR3 bases: TGTGCCAGTAGTGATCCCGGGGGAGTAGGGTACGAGCAGTACTTC.

The V and J genes are TRBV2 and TRBJ2-5, with 11 bases that match TRBD2. The V and J ends lost 6 bases and 2 bases, in that order; junction bases with no gene match: 2. CDR3 length: 14 amino acids. CDR1 and CDR2 (germline): SNHLY, FYNNEI. CDR3 loop: CASRASGGQETQYF. CDR3 coding DNA: TGTGCCAGCAGGGCTAGCGGGGGGCAAGAGACCCAGTACTTC.

The chain couples TRBV11-2 to TRBJ2-7; 7 nucleotides agree with TRBD2. V lost 0 bases and J lost 0; bases outside the gene matches: 5. The CDR3 is 16 amino acids. Looked up from germline, CDR1 is SGHAT and CDR2 is FQNNGV. The CDR3 DNA reads TGTGCCAGCAGCTTAGATGGTAGCGGGTTCTCCTACGAGCAGTACTTC. Translating it yields CASSLDGSGFSYEQYF.

The chain carries TRBV2 and TRBJ2-5, with TRBD1 matching over 8 bases. The J call is in doubt because the DNA end fits TRBJ2-7 better. Germline V gene sequence: CDR1 SNHLY, CDR2 FYNNEI. The CDR3 has 14 amino acids. The DNA for the CDR3 is TGTGCCAGCAGTGATGGGACAGGAACCTACGAGCAGTACTTC. Translation gives CASSDGTGTYEQYF.

This chain uses TRBV6-1 with TRBJ2-6; tentative D call: TRBD1 (5 bases). Germline assignment: CDR1 MNHNS and CDR2 SASEGT. CDR3 size: 20 residues. V shed 4 bases and J shed 0 bases, with 22 bases lying between them. The CDR3 nucleotides are TGTGCCAGCAGTGTGACCCCCCCCAACAGGTGGAGCTCTGGGGCCAACGTCCTGACTTTC. Its protein product is CASSVTPPNRWSSGANVLTF.

The chain recombines TRBV5-6 with TRBJ1-2; perhaps TRBD1 as D (5 bases). The length of the CDR3 is 12 residues. From germline, CDR1 is SGHDT and CDR2 YYEEEE. V lost 5 bases and J lost 8, with 13 bases in between. CDR3 amino acids: CASRSGHPGYTF. Here the CDR3 DNA reads TGTGCCAGCAGATCTGGACACCCCGGCTACACCTTC. Combining the CDR3 with reference TRBV5-6 and TRBJ1-2 gives the whole variable domain DAGVTQSPTHLIKTRGQQVTLRCSPKSGHDTVSWYQQALGQGPQFIFQYYEEEERQRGNFPDRFSGHQFPNYSSELNVNALLLGDSALYLCASRSGHPGYTFGSGTRLTVV.

This chain joins TRBV5-4 and TRBJ1-6; 9 nucleotides agree with TRBD1. The germline CDR1 and CDR2 sequences are SGHNT and YYREEE (reference sequence). V was pared by 4 bases and J by 12 bases, with 8 bases of the junction left unmatched. The CDR3 is 14 residues long. The CDR3 is CASSQGQGLLPLHF. In DNA, the CDR3 is TGTGCCAGCAGCCAGGGACAGGGACTCCTACCCCTCCACTTT. The whole variable domain, filled in from reference TRBV5-4 and TRBJ1-6, reads ETGVTQSPTHLIKTRGQQVTLRCSSQSGHNTVSWYQQALGQGPQFIFQYYREEENGRGNFPPRFSGLQFPNYSSELNVNALELDDSALYLCASSQGQGLLPLHFGNGTRLTVT.

This sequence joins TRBV7-3 and TRBJ1-1; possible D gene TRBD1, 6 bases. The ends were cut back, 2 bases at V and 8 bases at J, with 12 bases in the middle. Germline V gives CDR1 SGHTA, CDR2 FQGTGA. The CDR3 extends over 13 amino acids. The CDR3 DNA follows: TGTGCCAGCAGCTTAGGGGGCCGTAAGGAAGCTTTCTTT. This translates into CASSLGGRKEAFF.

This chain connects TRBV9 to TRBJ1-6; tentatively, D is TRBD1 (6 bases). The CDR3 has 17 residues. Deletions cut 1 base from V and 0 bases from J, with 11 bases between. From germline, CDR1 is SGDLS and CDR2 YYNGEE. Here the CDR3 DNA reads TGTGCCAGCAGCGTACATGGACAGAGCTCCTATAATTCACCCCTCCACTTT. Translation gives CASSVHGQSSYNSPLHF.

The chain couples TRBV12-5 to TRBJ1-1; TRBD1 matches at 10 bases. Germline CDR1 and CDR2: LGHNT and FRNRAP. The V segment lost 6 bases and the J segment 5 bases; nucleotides outside the gene matches: 6. This CDR3 is built from 14 residues. The CDR3 reads CASGPGQGGTEAFF. CDR3 sequence (DNA): TGTGCTAGTGGACCCGGACAGGGGGGAACTGAAGCTTTCTTT. Based on the CDR3 plus reference TRBV12-5 and TRBJ1-1, the full variable domain is DARVTQTPRHKVTEMGQEVTMRCQPILGHNTVFWYRQTMMQGLELLAYFRNRAPLDDSGMPKDRFSAEMPDATLATLKIQPSEPRDSAVYFCASGPGQGGTEAFFGQGTRLTVV.

The chain employs TRBV2 and TRBJ1-1; 9 bases fit TRBD1. This CDR3 region has 13 residues. CDR1 SNHLY and CDR2 FYNNEI come from the germline V gene. Losses at the gene ends were 6 bases for V and 8 bases for J; bases not matched to a gene: 7. CDR3 amino acids: CASSGQGPIEAFF. In DNA, the CDR3 is TGTGCCAGCAGCGGACAGGGGCCGATCGAAGCTTTCTTT.

This rearrangement joins TRBV4-1 to TRBJ2-2, with D possibly being TRBD1 (6 bases). The CDR3 contains 16 residues. Trimming removed 0 bases at V and 1 base at J, with 9 bases between. Germline-derived CDR1 and CDR2 are MGHRA and YSYEKL. For the CDR3, the DNA is TGCGCCAGCAGCCAAGACGGACAGCTGAACACCGGGGAGCTGTTTTTT. It yields the protein CASSQDGQLNTGELFF.

The chain links TRBV11-1 to TRBJ2-1; D may be TRBD2 (6 bases). The CDR3 sequence is 15 residues long. Trimming shortened V by 5 bases and J by 0 bases, and 11 bases separated the two germline ends. Germline loops: CDR1 SGHAT, CDR2 FQDESV (reference sequence). In nucleotides, the CDR3 is TGTGCCAGCAGCAAGGGACTGAGCTCCTACAATGAGCAGTTCTTC. This codes for CASSKGLSSYNEQFF.

The V gene is TRBV11-2, the J gene TRBJ2-1; 11 bases line up with TRBD2. This CDR3 has 15 residues. Germline trimming cut 7 bases from V and 6 bases from J; bases unmatched to any gene: 8. Germline CDR1 reads SGHAT; CDR2 reads FQNNGV. The CDR3 protein is CASTDLAGGRNEQFF. CDR3 bases: TGTGCCAGCACCGACCTAGCGGGGGGCCGCAATGAGCAGTTCTTC.

This chain connects TRBV7-2 to TRBJ2-1; TRBD2 matches at 10 bases. V shed 1 base, J shed 6 bases, and the junction held 3 bases outside the gene matches. The CDR3 totals 15 residues. Germline assignment: CDR1 SGHTA and CDR2 FQGNSA. In DNA form, the CDR3 reads TGTGCCAGCAGCTTAGTAGCGGGGGGATTCAATGAGCAGTTCTTC. Protein: CASSLVAGGFNEQFF.

The chain couples TRBV7-3 to TRBJ2-2; TRBD1 aligns across 8 bases. With 3 bases clipped from V and 1 base from J, the junction kept 4 bases outside the gene matches. The length of the CDR3 is 16 residues. Germline V lookup: CDR1 SGHTA, CDR2 FQGTGA. CDR3 nucleotide sequence: TGTGCCAGCAGCTTCGACAGGGGTGGGAACACCGGGGAGCTGTTTTTT. Amino acids: CASSFDRGGNTGELFF.

V usage is TRBV10-3 and J usage is TRBJ2-2, with 7 bases matching TRBD1. The CDR3 consists of 15 residues. J was trimmed by 7 bases and V by 11 bases; bases with no gene match: 16. The V gene's germline CDR1 is ENHRY and CDR2 SYGVKD. The CDR3 loop reads CASSPLGGEGGELFF. CDR3 DNA sequence: TGTGCCTCCTCCCCCCTAGGGGGCGAGGGCGGGGAGCTGTTTTTT.

The DNA for the CDR3 is TGTGCCAGCAGCGCTTTGACTAGCGGGGGCGATGAGCAGTTCTTC. This sequence encodes CASSALTSGGDEQFF. This chain joins TRBV9 and TRBJ2-1, with 12 bases fitting TRBD2. The CDR3 is 15 amino acids. J was trimmed by 8 bases and V by 3 bases; bases with no gene match: 6. Germline CDR1 reads SGDLS; CDR2 reads YYNGEE. Based on the CDR3 plus reference TRBV9 and TRBJ2-1, the full variable domain is DSGVTQTPKHLITATGQRVTLRCSPRSGDLSVYWYQQSLDQGLQFLIQYYNGEERAKGNILERFSAQQFPDLHSELNLSSLELGDSALYFCASSALTSGGDEQFFGPGTRLTVL.

V is TRBV5-1 and J is TRBJ2-1; 12 bases map to TRBD2. This CDR3 spans 15 amino acids. Germline lookup yields CDR1 SGHRS and CDR2 YFSETQ. V dropped 4 bases and J dropped 9; count of bases not matched to a gene: 8. The DNA of the CDR3 is TGCGCCAGCAGCCAGGCTAGCGGGGGGGCCGGTGAGCAGTTCTTC. Translated: CASSQASGGAGEQFF.

V is TRBV18 and J is TRBJ2-5; 7 bases map to TRBD1. Trimming removed 1 base from V and 5 bases from J; junction bases left unmatched: 7. The CDR3 is made up of 15 amino acids. The germline gives CDR1 KGHSH, CDR2 LQKENI. The CDR3 spells CASSPQTGWEETQYF. DNA for the CDR3: TGTGCCAGCTCACCACAGACAGGGTGGGAGGAGACCCAGTACTTC.

The gene calls are TRBV28 and TRBJ1-5; 10 bases line up with TRBD1. The CDR3 length is 15 residues. CDR1 and CDR2 from the germline V gene are MDHEN and SYDVKM. V lost 7 bases to trimming and J lost 5 bases; unmatched junction nucleotides: 8. CDR3 in DNA: TGTGCCAGCAATCCCTCGGGGACAGGGGATCAGCCCCAGCATTTT. Translated: CASNPSGTGDQPQHF.

The chain's CDR3 is CASSPRQGVPYEQYF. Written as DNA, the CDR3 is TGTGCCAGCAGCCCGCGACAGGGGGTCCCCTACGAGCAGTACTTC. J is TRBJ2-7 and V is TRBV7-2; 9 bases match TRBD1. The CDR3 spans 15 residues. Germline CDR1 reads SGHTA; CDR2 reads FQGNSA. Trimming removed 5 bases from V and 2 bases from J; junction bases left unmatched: 7.

Concerning this clone: One junction end does not reproduce the germline sequence, and a read error may be involved. V usage is TRBV15 and J usage is TRBJ1-1, with D tentatively TRBD1 (5 bases). The CDR3 runs to 15 residues. Germline lookup yields CDR1 LNHNV and CDR2 YYDKDF (reference sequence). In nucleotides, the CDR3 is TGTGCCACCAGCATAGGACCCAGGGTGAACACTGAAGCTTCCTTT. This codes for CATSIGPRVNTEASF. The full variable domain, in which reference TRBV15 and TRBJ1-1 provide the parts outside the CDR3, is DAMVIQNPRYQVTQFGKPVTLSCSQTLNHNVMYWYQQKSSQAPKLLFHYYDKDFNNEADTPDNFQSRRPNTSFCFLDIRSPGLGDTAMYLCATSIGPRVNTEASFGQGTRLTVV.